This TCR beta chain was identified in a study of beta chain features in type 1 diabetes. At the level of the study: Age, gender and cell yields were similar between patients and healthy donors. The study's findings and limits: cDNA-based reads could over-represent cells with high TCR expression. Sampled from patients, naive, central memory and Treg TCRB repertoires appeared more similar than those sampled from healthy donors.

This clone was counted a few times. The antigen is not known. Since all of the isolated RNA was reverse transcribed, expressed TCRB transcripts were what got sequenced. Clones were sequenced by immunoSEQ multiplex PCR, and TCRdb holds only the in-frame ones, with some missing. The table includes some 270,000 clones, around an eighth detected once. This TCR was recovered from a woman between 35 and 50 years old in good health. Sequenced sample: naive CD4+ T cells from blood.

CDR3 in DNA: TGTGCCAGCAGCCAAAACTCGGGGAAGAGCACAGATACGCAGTATTTT. Protein sequence: CASSQNSGKSTDTQYF. The chain employs TRBV11-2 and TRBJ2-3; TRBD2 is a possible D gene (5 bases). V was cut by 5 bases and J by 0 bases, with 15 bases left in between. This CDR3 region has 16 residues. CDR1 is SGHAT and CDR2 is FQNNGV in the germline V gene.